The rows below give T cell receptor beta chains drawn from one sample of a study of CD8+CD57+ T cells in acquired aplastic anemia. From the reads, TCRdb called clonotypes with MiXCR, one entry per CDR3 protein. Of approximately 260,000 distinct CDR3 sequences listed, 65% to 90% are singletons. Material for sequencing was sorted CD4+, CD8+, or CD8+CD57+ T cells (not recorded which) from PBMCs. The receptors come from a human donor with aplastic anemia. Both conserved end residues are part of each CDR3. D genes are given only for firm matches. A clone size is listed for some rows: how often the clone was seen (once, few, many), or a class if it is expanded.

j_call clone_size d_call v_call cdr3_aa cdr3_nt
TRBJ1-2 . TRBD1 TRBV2 CASRARDRGLDYVYTF TGTGCCAGCAGGGCACGGGACAGGGGCTTGGACTATGTCTACACCTTC
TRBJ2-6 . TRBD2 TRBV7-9 CASSLERGGGSDEVLTF TGTGCCAGCAGCTTAGAAAGGGGCGGGGGGAGCGATGAGGTCCTGACTTTC
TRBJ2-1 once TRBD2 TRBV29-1 CSVDLAGGGNEQFF TGCAGCGTTGATCTAGCGGGGGGCGGAAATGAGCAGTTCTTC
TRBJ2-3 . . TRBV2 CASGVTGTNTQYF TGTGCCAGCGGGGTCACTGGCACAAATACGCAGTATTTT
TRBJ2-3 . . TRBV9 CASSVGSGTQTQYF TGTGCCAGCAGCGTAGGGTCAGGTACGCAGACGCAGTATTTT
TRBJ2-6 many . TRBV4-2 CASSQDQGSGANVLTF TGTGCCAGCAGCCAAGATCAGGGCTCTGGGGCCAACGTCCTGACTTTC
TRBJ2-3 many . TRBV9 CASSVGSDTQYFF .
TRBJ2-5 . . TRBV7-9 CASSSGSGQGTQYF TGTGCCAGCAGCAGTGGCAGCGGGCAAGGGACCCAGTACTTC
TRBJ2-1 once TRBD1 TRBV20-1 CSARPGTGNYEQFF TGCAGTGCTAGGCCAGGGACAGGGAACTACGAGCAGTTCTTC
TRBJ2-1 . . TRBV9 CASSVPYPQGRDKQFF TGTGCCAGCAGCGTTCCTTACCCCCAGGGAAGGGACAAGCAGTTCTTC
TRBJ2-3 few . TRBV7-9 CASSLAGSHGTQYF TGTGCCAGCAGCTTAGCGGGTAGCCACGGGACCCAGTATTTT
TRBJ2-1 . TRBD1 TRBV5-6 CASSSTGGGGSDEQFF TGTGCCAGCAGCTCGACAGGGGGCGGGGGGAGCGATGAGCAGTTCTTC
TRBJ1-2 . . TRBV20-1 CSARGTYGYTF TGCAGTGCTAGAGGCACGTATGGCTACACCTTC